This T cell receptor (beta chain) was identified in a study of shared clonotypes between healthy human individuals. For the study at large: Each donor had three CD4 naive, three CD4 memory, two CD8 naive and one CD8 memory plate.

CDR3 length equals 14 residues. CDR1 MDHEN and CDR2 SYDVKM come from the germline V gene. V lost 6 bases to trimming and J lost 1 base, with 12 bases between them. The table came from immunoSEQ multiplex PCR; TCRdb's copy has only in-frame clones and leaves some out. The data contain 950,000 to 1,100,000 clones, roughly 74% of them seen just once; the ten biggest clones take up roughly 0.62%. As regards this clone: Its antigen is unknown.

Findings and caveats of the study: Among non-shared clonotypes, generation probabilities were lower than among those shared by all four donors. Around 5.4% of naive CD4 clonotypes were common to a few donors.

The genes are TRBV28 and TRBJ1-1; a weak D match, TRBD1 (6 bases). This TCR came from a man in his late teens or twenties in good health. Some clones in this sample may be carry-over from other donors' samples. The sample taken for sequencing was memory CD4+ T cells from PBMCs. Subset meaning: CD45RA-negative fraction. The CDR3 DNA reads TGTGCCAGCAGCGACAGGCGTGGGAACACTGAAGCTTTCTTT. It specifies CASSDRRGNTEAFF.